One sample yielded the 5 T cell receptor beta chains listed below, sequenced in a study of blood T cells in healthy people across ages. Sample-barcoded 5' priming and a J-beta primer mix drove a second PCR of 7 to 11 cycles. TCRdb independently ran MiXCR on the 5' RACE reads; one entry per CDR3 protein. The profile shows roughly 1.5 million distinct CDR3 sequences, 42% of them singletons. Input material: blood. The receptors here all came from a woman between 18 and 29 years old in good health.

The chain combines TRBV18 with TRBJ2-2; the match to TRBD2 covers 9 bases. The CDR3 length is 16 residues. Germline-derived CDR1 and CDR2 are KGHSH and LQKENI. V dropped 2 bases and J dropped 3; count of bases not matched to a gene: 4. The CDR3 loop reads CASSPRAGGYTGELFF. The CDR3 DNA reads TGTGCCAGCTCACCAAGAGCGGGGGGATACACCGGGGAGCTGTTTTTT. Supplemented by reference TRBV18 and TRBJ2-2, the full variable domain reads NAGVMQNPRHLVRRRGQEARLRCSPMKGHSHVYWYRQLPEEGLKFMVYLQKENIIDESGMPKERFSAEFPKEGPSILRIQQVVRGDSAAYFCASSPRAGGYTGELFFGEGSRLTVL.

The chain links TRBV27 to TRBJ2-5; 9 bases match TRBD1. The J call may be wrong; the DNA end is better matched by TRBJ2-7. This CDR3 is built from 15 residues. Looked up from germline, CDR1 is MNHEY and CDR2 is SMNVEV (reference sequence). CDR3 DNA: TGTGCCAGCAGTCCGGAGGACAGGGGTCCATACGAGCAGTACTTC. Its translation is CASSPEDRGPYEQYF.

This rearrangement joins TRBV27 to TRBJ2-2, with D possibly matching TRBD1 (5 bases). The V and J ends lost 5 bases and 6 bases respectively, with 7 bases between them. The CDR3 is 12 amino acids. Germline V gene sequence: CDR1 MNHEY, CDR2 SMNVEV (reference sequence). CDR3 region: CASSARAGELFF. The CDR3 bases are TGTGCCAGCAGTGCCAGGGCCGGGGAGCTGTTTTTT.

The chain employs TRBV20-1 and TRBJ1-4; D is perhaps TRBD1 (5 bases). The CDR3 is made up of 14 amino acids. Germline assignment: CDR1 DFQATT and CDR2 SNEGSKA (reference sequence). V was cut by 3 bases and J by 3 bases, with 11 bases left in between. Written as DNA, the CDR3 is TGCAGTGCTAGGATGGGGGTGGCTAATGAAAAACTGTTTTTT. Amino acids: CSARMGVANEKLFF.

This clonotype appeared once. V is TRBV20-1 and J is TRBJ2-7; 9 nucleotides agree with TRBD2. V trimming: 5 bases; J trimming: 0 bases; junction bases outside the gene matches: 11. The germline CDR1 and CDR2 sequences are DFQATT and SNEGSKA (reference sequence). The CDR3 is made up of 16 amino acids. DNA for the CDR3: TGCAGTGCTCGTGACCCTAGCGGGAAAATCTCCTACGAGCAGTACTTC. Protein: CSARDPSGKISYEQYF.